This T cell receptor (beta chain) appears in the sequencing data of a study of OX40 agonist ivuxolimab in advanced cancers. Study as a whole: Of the participants, about 40% had some prior anti-PD-1, anti-PD-L1 or anti-CTLA-4 therapy, which was allowed.

With 0 bases removed from V and 0 bases from J, the gap between germline ends came to 6 bases. There are 14 residues in the CDR3. Looked up from germline, CDR1 is MNHEY and CDR2 is SVGAGI. Here immunoSEQ multiplex PCR was the method, and the copy in TCRdb shows in-frame clones only, minus some. The sample carries 20,000 to 30,000 clones, 77% recorded once. Blood got drawn at baseline, again on cycle 4 day 1, and then on cycle 7 day 1. The sequenced sample was CD4+ or CD8+ T cells sorted from blood, obtained in a trial of the OX40 agonist ivuxolimab. This clonotype originated in an adult with an advanced solid tumor such as melanoma, head and neck, liver or kidney cancer. This chain uses TRBV6-5 with TRBJ2-7; D is unclear. CDR3 loop: CASSYSHTSYEQYF. For the CDR3, the DNA is TGTGCCAGCAGTTACTCGCACACCTCCTACGAGCAGTACTTC.